This T cell receptor (beta chain) was recorded in a study of T cells in Graves' hyperthyroidism and ophthalmopathy. Findings and caveats of the study: The model forecast ophthalmopathy, anticipating it by a median around 6.5 months before onset.

In the case of this clonotype: Its cognate antigen is unknown.

This CDR3 has 17 amino acids. V shed 3 bases and J shed 3 bases, with 18 bases lying between them. In germline, CDR1 is SGHTA, CDR2 FQGNSA. Amplification targeted TCR beta CDR3 regions from RNA transcripts. HTBI primers were the set used in a first-round RT-PCR of the TCR CDR3. Each CDR3 protein gets one entry after TCRdb re-called the multiplex PCR reads with MiXCR. This table has about 500,000 distinct CDR3 sequences, roughly 15% appearing once. Sequencing used blood. The sequence was collected from a woman aged 25 to 39 with Graves' ophthalmopathy. The V gene is TRBV7-2, the J gene TRBJ1-3, with D tentatively TRBD1 (6 bases). DNA of the CDR3: TGTGCCAGCAGCTTTAGTGGGAGGGGGGGACATGGAAACACCATATATTTT. Translated: CASSFSGRGGHGNTIYF. Drawing the rest from reference TRBV7-2 and TRBJ1-3, the complete variable domain is GAGVSQSPSNKVTEKGKDVELRCDPISGHTALYWYRQSLGQGLEFLIYFQGNSAPDKSGLPSDRFSAERTGGSVSTLTIQRTQQEDSAVYLCASSFSGRGGHGNTIYFGEGSWLTVV.